This T cell receptor beta chain is from a study of molecular identifiers for immune sequencing clone quantification. The CDR3 spans 14 residues. Trimming took off 2 bases at V and 5 bases at J, with 11 bases between the two ends. CDR1 is SGHTA and CDR2 is FQGNSA in the germline V gene. Naive CD8 T cells were FACS-sorted by CD8+CD4-CCR7+CD45RA+ markers. General study results and limits: Clonotypes surpassing 20 RNA copies contained over 97% of effector molecules, versus under 1% in naive cells. Spiked Jurkat TCR RNA originating from one cell could reportedly be identified amid around 1 million naive cells.

In this sample, this clonotype turned up many times. What it recognizes is unknown. Methods described previously were used for bulk TCR libraries, and listed TCR primers were applied. TCRdb reprocessed the PCR reads via MiXCR and lists one record per CDR3 protein. This table holds more than 250,000 distinct CDR3 sequences, about a fifth found once. This sequence joins TRBV7-2 and TRBJ2-3; perhaps TRBD1 as D (5 bases). Sequencing was done on a sample of naive CD8+ T cells from blood, with Jurkat cell RNA spiked in. As for subset: FACS-sorted CD8+CD4-CCR7+CD45RA+ naive T cells. This TCR came from a human donor in good health. Some libraries in this study had Jurkat cell RNA spiked in. This CDR3 reads CASSLMLGQDTQYF. CDR3 in DNA: TGTGCCAGCAGCTTAATGCTAGGACAAGATACGCAGTATTTT.